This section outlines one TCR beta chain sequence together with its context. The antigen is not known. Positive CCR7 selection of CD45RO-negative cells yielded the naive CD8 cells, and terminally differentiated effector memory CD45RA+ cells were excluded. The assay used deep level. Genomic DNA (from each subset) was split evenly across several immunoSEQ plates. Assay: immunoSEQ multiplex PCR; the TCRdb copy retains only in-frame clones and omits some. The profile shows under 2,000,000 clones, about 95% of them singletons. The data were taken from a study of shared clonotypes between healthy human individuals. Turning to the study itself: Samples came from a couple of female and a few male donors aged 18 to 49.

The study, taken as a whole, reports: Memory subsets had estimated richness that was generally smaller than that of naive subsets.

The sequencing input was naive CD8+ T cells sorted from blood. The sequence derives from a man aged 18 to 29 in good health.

This CDR3 is CASSYLGQLNTEAFF. Here the CDR3 DNA reads TGTGCCAGTTCTTACCTGGGACAACTGAACACTGAAGCTTTCTTT. This chain uses TRBV27 with TRBJ1-1; D may be TRBD1 (6 bases). The CDR3 consists of 15 residues. The ends were cut back, 9 bases at V and 0 bases at J, with 17 bases in the middle. CDR1 MNHEY and CDR2 SMNVEV come from the germline V gene (reference sequence).